These 32 T cell receptor beta chains were all obtained from the same sample, sequenced in a study of blood T cell repertoires in COVID-19. Sequencing was performed with immunoSEQ multiplex PCR; in TCRdb, only in-frame clones are kept and a portion is missing. The table shows approximately 350,000 clones, with approximately 91% occurring only once. Input material: peripheral blood. These receptors came from a woman in her 70s with COVID-19, enrolled during active disease.

This chain joins TRBV10-2 and TRBJ1-2; TRBD1 aligns across 11 bases. Germline lookup yields CDR1 WSHSY and CDR2 SAAADI. The V segment lost 4 bases and the J segment 7 bases; nucleotides outside the gene matches: 5. This CDR3 has 14 amino acids. CDR3 in DNA: TGCGCCAGCAGTGGTGGACAGGGGGCGAGTGGCTACACCTTC. This sequence encodes CASSGGQGASGYTF.

V and J are TRBV3-1 (or the pseudogene TRBV3-2) and TRBJ2-5; weak D call: TRBD2 (5 bases). The germline V and J ends were trimmed by 0 bases and 9 bases, with 17 bases remaining between them. The CDR3 length is 15 residues. In germline, CDR1 is LGHDT, CDR2 YNNKEL (reference sequence). CDR3 in amino acids: CASSQDVASSRSQYF. The CDR3 region has the DNA TGTGCCAGCAGCCAAGATGTTGCTAGCTCTCGGTCCCAGTACTTC.

The V and J genes are TRBV24-1 and TRBJ1-2; D gene uncertain. CDR1 KGHDR and CDR2 SFDVKD come from the germline V gene. The CDR3 runs 12 residues. The V gene lost 9 bases and the J gene lost 4 bases, with 11 bases spanning the gap. The CDR3: CATLGGSYGYTF. The CDR3 DNA reads as TGTGCCACCCTCGGCGGCAGCTATGGCTACACCTTC.

This chain links TRBV7-3 with TRBJ2-3; D is unresolved. The V gene's germline CDR1 is SGHTA and CDR2 FQGTGA. Trimming took off 5 bases at V and 2 bases at J, with 8 bases between the two ends. The CDR3 length is 13 residues. CDR3 residues: CASSVYNTDTQYF. CDR3 nucleotides: TGTGCCAGCAGCGTATATAACACAGATACGCAGTATTTT.

V usage is TRBV24-1 and J usage is TRBJ2-3; 11 nucleotides align to TRBD2. CDR1 is KGHDR, CDR2 SFDVKD, per germline. The CDR3 is 16 residues long. V lost 7 bases and J lost 6; bases outside the gene matches: 11. As DNA, the CDR3 is TGTGCCACCAGCACCTTAGGGACTAGCGGTAGCGATACGCAGTATTTT. Protein product: CATSTLGTSGSDTQYF.

J is TRBJ2-1 and V is TRBV7-9, with 9 nucleotides matching TRBD2. The CDR3 runs 16 residues. V lost 5 bases and J lost 8; bases outside the gene matches: 13. Germline CDR1 is SEHNR and CDR2 is FQNEAQ (reference sequence). In nucleotides, the CDR3 is TGTGCCAGCAGCCTACGGACTAGCGTGGGACGGGATGAGCAGTTCTTC. It yields the protein CASSLRTSVGRDEQFF. Full variable domain (outside the CDR3, taken from reference TRBV7-9 and TRBJ2-1): DTGVSQNPRHKITKRGQNVTFRCDPISEHNRLYWYRQTLGQGPEFLTYFQNEAQLEKSRLLSDRFSAERPKGSFSTLEIQRTEQGDSAMYLCASSLRTSVGRDEQFFGPGTRLTVL.

This clone turned up a few times. V gene TRBV29-1 combines with J gene TRBJ1-1; TRBD1 agrees at 10 bases. The V segment lost 8 bases and the J segment 0 bases; nucleotides outside the gene matches: 12. The germline gives CDR1 SQVTM, CDR2 ANQGSEA. This CDR3 spans 16 amino acids. CDR3 DNA sequence: TGCAGCTCCGGAGGGGGGACAGGGGCGTTGAACACTGAAGCTTTCTTT. It is translated as CSSGGGTGALNTEAFF.

This chain joins TRBV6-5 and TRBJ2-1; D is perhaps TRBD2 (6 bases). CDR3 size: 12 residues. V lost 6 bases and J lost 5, with 8 bases in between. Germline values: CDR1 MNHEY, CDR2 SVGAGI. The CDR3 is CASRTGDNEQFF. CDR3 coding DNA: TGTGCCAGCAGGACGGGGGACAATGAGCAGTTCTTC.

The chain is built from TRBV6-5 and TRBJ1-6, with TRBD1 identical over 9 bases. Germline loops: CDR1 MNHEY, CDR2 SVGAGI. CDR3 length equals 15 residues. Trimming removed 7 bases from V and 10 bases from J; junction bases left unmatched: 11. CDR3 amino acids: CASTEGGTGWSPLHF. The CDR3 bases are TGTGCCAGCACCGAGGGGGGGACAGGGTGGTCACCCCTCCACTTT.

The V gene is TRBV10-3, the J gene TRBJ1-6, with D possibly matching TRBD1 (6 bases). V was clipped by 5 bases and J by 6 bases, with 14 bases between them. Per the germline V gene, CDR1 is ENHRY and CDR2 is SYGVKD. The CDR3 runs to 15 residues. The CDR3 sequence is CAISPQGPSNSPLHF. The CDR3 coding sequence is TGTGCCATCAGTCCCCAGGGGCCCTCTAATTCACCCCTCCACTTT.

V is TRBV6-5 and J is TRBJ1-3, with D perhaps TRBD1 (5 bases). This CDR3 is built from 15 residues. V lost 4 bases, J lost 3 bases, and 13 bases lay in between. Germline V CDR1 and CDR2: MNHEY, SVGAGI. In nucleotides, the CDR3 is TGTGCCAGCAGTTCGATAGCAGGGTTTGGAAACACCATATATTTT. It codes for CASSSIAGFGNTIYF.

The chain recombines TRBV4-3 with TRBJ1-1; the D gene is possibly TRBD1 (5 bases). The CDR3 has 16 residues. Trimming shortened V by 0 bases and J by 4 bases, and 15 bases separated the two germline ends. Germline V gene lookup returns CDR1 LGHNA and CDR2 YSLEER. The chain's CDR3 is CASSQDRGPVSTEAFF. CDR3 nucleotides: TGCGCCAGCAGCCAAGATAGGGGCCCGGTCAGCACTGAAGCTTTCTTT.

The rearrangement uses TRBV19 and TRBJ2-7; 10 bases are shared with TRBD2. Germline lookup yields CDR1 LNHDA and CDR2 SQIVND (reference sequence). The V gene end was trimmed by 11 bases and the J gene end by 6 bases; junction bases not matched to a gene: 13. The CDR3 extends over 14 amino acids. CDR3 sequence (DNA): TGTGCCCTACAGTGGGGACTAGCGTCGGGCGAGCAGTACTTC. Encoded protein: CALQWGLASGEQYF.

Here the CDR3 reads CASSRGDEAQNTEAFF. The CDR3 DNA reads as TGCGCCAGCAGCCGAGGTGACGAGGCCCAGAACACTGAAGCTTTCTTT. The V call is TRBV5-1, the J call TRBJ1-1; D not certain. The V gene lost 4 bases and the J gene lost 1 base, with 17 bases spanning the gap. The germline CDR1 and CDR2 sequences are SGHRS and YFSETQ. This CDR3 is 16 amino acids long.

This clone was seen more than once but under ten times. CDR3 DNA sequence: TGTGCCAGCAGTCCTCGGCAGGGATGGTATGGCTACACCTTC. It is translated as CASSPRQGWYGYTF. The J gene is TRBJ1-2, the V gene TRBV27; D is perhaps TRBD1 (5 bases). The CDR3 length is 14 residues. V was trimmed by 5 bases and J by 5 bases, leaving 15 bases between them. Germline V gives CDR1 MNHEY, CDR2 SMNVEV (reference sequence).

V is TRBV7-9 and J is TRBJ2-7, with D uncertain. Trimming removed 1 base from V and 5 bases from J, with 12 bases in between. Germline values: CDR1 SEHNR, CDR2 FQNEAQ (reference sequence). CDR3 length equals 14 residues. The CDR3 region has the DNA TGTGCCAGCAGCTTAGGCAGTTCGCGGAACGAGCAGTACTTC. It encodes CASSLGSSRNEQYF.

This chain links TRBV5-4 with TRBJ2-5, with 7 bases lining up with TRBD2. The CDR3 runs to 15 residues. The V gene's germline CDR1 is SGHNT and CDR2 YYREEE (reference sequence). Trimming cost V 3 bases and J 5 bases; bases outside gene matches: 10. This CDR3 is CASSSPSGVRETQYF. In nucleotides, the CDR3 is TGTGCCAGCAGCTCTCCCAGCGGGGTACGGGAGACCCAGTACTTC. The whole variable domain, filled in from reference TRBV5-4 and TRBJ2-5, reads ETGVTQSPTHLIKTRGQQVTLRCSSQSGHNTVSWYQQALGQGPQFIFQYYREEENGRGNFPPRFSGLQFPNYSSELNVNALELDDSALYLCASSSPSGVRETQYFGPGTRLLVL.

This chain joins TRBV7-7 and TRBJ2-3, with D maybe TRBD2 (6 bases). This CDR3 contains 14 residues. Trimming shortened V by 5 bases and J by 3 bases, and 12 bases separated the two germline ends. Germline V lookup: CDR1 SSHAT, CDR2 FNYEAQ (reference sequence). The CDR3 is CASSRLGRTDTQYF. The CDR3 nucleotides read TGTGCCAGCAGCCGACTAGGGAGGACAGATACGCAGTATTTT. Supplemented by reference TRBV7-7 and TRBJ2-3, the full variable domain reads GAGVSQSPRYKVTKRGQDVTLRCDPISSHATLYWYQQALGQGPEFLTYFNYEAQPDKSGLPSDRFSAERPEGSISTLTIQRTEQRDSAMYRCASSRLGRTDTQYFGPGTRLTVL.

The chain joins TRBV9 to TRBJ1-3; TRBD1 matches at 9 bases. Germline CDR1 and CDR2: SGDLS and YYNGEE. The V segment lost 4 bases and the J segment 1 base; nucleotides outside the gene matches: 9. The CDR3 has 17 amino acids. The CDR3 DNA reads TGTGCCAGCAGCTCGGACAGGGGATTTTTGTCTGGAAACACCATATATTTT. Residues: CASSSDRGFLSGNTIYF.

The V gene is TRBV30, the J gene TRBJ2-5, with a possible D match to TRBD1 (6 bases). Trimming stripped 3 bases from V and 5 bases from J, with 13 bases between. CDR3 length: 13 residues. Germline lookup yields CDR1 GTSNPN and CDR2 SVGIG (reference sequence). CDR3 in amino acids: CAWSLQGGETQYF. In DNA form, the CDR3 reads TGTGCCTGGAGCCTACAGGGCGGGGAGACCCAGTACTTC.

With regard to this clone: The same CDR3 can be traced to other DNA sequences in this sample. The chain has TRBV14 and TRBJ1-1; no definite D call. Trimming took off 0 bases at V and 1 base at J, with 3 bases between the two ends. CDR1 is SGHDN, CDR2 FVKESK, per germline. The CDR3 runs 13 residues. CDR3 region: CASSQDRNTEAFF. The CDR3 nucleotides are TGTGCCAGCAGCCAAGATCGGAACACTGAAGCTTTCTTT.

The chain couples TRBV28 to TRBJ1-2; a weak D match, TRBD1 (6 bases). V shed 2 bases and J shed 8 bases, with 15 bases lying between them. The CDR3 sequence is 14 residues long. From germline, CDR1 is MDHEN and CDR2 SYDVKM. CDR3 nucleotides: TGTGCCAGCAGTTTAGGGGGCGCAGTATACGGCTACACCTTC. Its protein is CASSLGGAVYGYTF.

This chain uses TRBV5-1 with TRBJ1-6; 7 bases map to TRBD1. The CDR3 spans 15 residues. Germline V gene data show CDR1 as SGHRS and CDR2 as YFSETQ. The trim removed 4 bases at V and 10 bases at J, leaving 11 bases unmatched. CDR3 residues: CASSVTGTEYSPLHF. As DNA, the CDR3 is TGCGCCAGCAGCGTTACCGGGACAGAATACTCACCCCTCCACTTT. Combining the CDR3 with reference TRBV5-1 and TRBJ1-6 gives the whole variable domain KAGVTQTPRYLIKTRGQQVTLSCSPISGHRSVSWYQQTPGQGLQFLFEYFSETQRNKGNFPGRFSGRQFSNSRSEMNVSTLELGDSALYLCASSVTGTEYSPLHFGNGTRLTVT.

This chain uses TRBV2 with TRBJ1-5; 8 bases match TRBD1. Germline CDR1 reads SNHLY; CDR2 reads FYNNEI. V dropped 7 bases and J dropped 4; count of bases not matched to a gene: 6. The CDR3 contains 14 residues. The CDR3 DNA is TGTGCCAGCACTGACAGGGGAATAAATCAGCCCCAGCATTTT. Its protein product is CASTDRGINQPQHF.

V gene TRBV7-8 combines with J gene TRBJ2-7; perhaps TRBD1 as D (5 bases). Germline assignment: CDR1 SGHVS and CDR2 FQNEAQ. The V end was cut by 7 bases, the J end by 8 bases, with 18 bases between. The CDR3 has 13 residues. CDR3 nucleotide sequence: TGTGCCAGCACCTACCAAATGCCGGACAAGCAGTACTTC. Protein sequence: CASTYQMPDKQYF.

V usage is TRBV19 and J usage is TRBJ1-1, with a weak D call TRBD1 (5 bases). Germline V gene lookup returns CDR1 LNHDA and CDR2 SQIVND (reference sequence). The CDR3 has 12 residues. Trimming removed 5 bases from V and 10 bases from J, with 14 bases in between. CDR3 sequence (DNA): TGTGCCAGTAGTCAGCGGGACCTCGGAGCTTTCTTT. This sequence encodes CASSQRDLGAFF.

This clone appeared a single time. The J gene is TRBJ2-7, the V gene TRBV5-1, with 8 bases identical to TRBD1. The V gene end was trimmed by 3 bases and the J gene end by 2 bases; junction bases not matched to a gene: 4. Germline CDR1 reads SGHRS; CDR2 reads YFSETQ. The CDR3 spans 14 residues. The chain's CDR3 is CASSSATGAYEQYF. CDR3 nucleotides: TGCGCCAGCAGCTCGGCGACAGGGGCCTACGAGCAGTACTTC.

V gene TRBV4-3 combines with J gene TRBJ2-7; 7 bases map to TRBD2. With V trimmed by 0 bases and J by 1 base, 3 bases remained unmatched. The CDR3 extends over 15 amino acids. In germline, CDR1 is LGHNA, CDR2 YSLEER. Here the CDR3 DNA reads TGCGCCAGCAGCCAAGACCTCGGGGGGTCCTACGAGCAGTACTTC. It is translated as CASSQDLGGSYEQYF.

This clone was seen only once. The rearrangement joins TRBV6-1 to TRBJ1-5; TRBD1 aligns across 7 bases. The length of the CDR3 is 18 residues. Looked up from germline, CDR1 is MNHNS and CDR2 is SASEGT. The junction had 10 bases not matched to a gene; V was cut back by 1 base and J by 1 base. Here the CDR3 reads CASSEGVQGGRSNQPQHF. The CDR3, as DNA: TGTGCCAGCAGTGAAGGGGTCCAGGGGGGCCGAAGCAATCAGCCCCAGCATTTT.

In its sample, this clone was seen a few times. V is TRBV28 and J is TRBJ2-7; a possible D gene is TRBD1 (5 bases). This CDR3 spans 13 amino acids. Trimming pared 6 bases from V and 1 base from J, leaving 10 bases between. Germline V CDR1 and CDR2: MDHEN, SYDVKM. The CDR3, as DNA: TGTGCCAGCAGATCACAGGAATCCTACGAGCAGTACTTC. It specifies CASRSQESYEQYF.

The V and J genes are TRBV23-1 and TRBJ2-1; 7 bases are shared with TRBD1. Being an ORF, TRBV23-1 has a function that is uncertain. The V and J ends lost 0 bases and 5 bases, in that order; junction bases with no gene match: 4. CDR3 size: 15 residues. CDR3 loop: CASSQSTGADNEQFF. CDR3 coding DNA: TGCGCCAGCAGTCAATCAACAGGGGCCGACAATGAGCAGTTCTTC.

CDR3 DNA: TGCGCCAGCAGCCAAGACCACAGGGGGCTTGATGGCTACACCTTC. It translates to CASSQDHRGLDGYTF. The chain combines TRBV4-1 with TRBJ1-2, with TRBD1 matching over 9 bases. V shed 0 bases and J 6 bases; nucleotides not matched to a gene: 5. This CDR3 is 15 amino acids long. Germline V gene lookup returns CDR1 MGHRA and CDR2 YSYEKL.